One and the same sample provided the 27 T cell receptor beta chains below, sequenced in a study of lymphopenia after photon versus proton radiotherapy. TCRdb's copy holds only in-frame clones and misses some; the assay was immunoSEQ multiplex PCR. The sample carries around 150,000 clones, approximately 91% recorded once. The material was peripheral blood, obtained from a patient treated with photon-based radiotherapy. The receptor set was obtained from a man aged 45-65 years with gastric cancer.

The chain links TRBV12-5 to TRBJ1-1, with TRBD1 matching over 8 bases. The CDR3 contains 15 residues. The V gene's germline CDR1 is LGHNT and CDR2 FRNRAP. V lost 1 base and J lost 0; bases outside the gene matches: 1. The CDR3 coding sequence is TGTGCTAGTGGTTTGGGACAGGGGATGAACACTGAAGCTTTCTTT. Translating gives CASGLGQGMNTEAFF.

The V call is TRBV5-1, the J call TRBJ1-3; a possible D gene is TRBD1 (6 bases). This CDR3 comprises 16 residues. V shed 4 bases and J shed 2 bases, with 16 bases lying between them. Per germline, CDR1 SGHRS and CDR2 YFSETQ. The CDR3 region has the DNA TGCGCCAGCAGCCCAGGAGTGGGGGGCACTGGAAACACCATATATTTT. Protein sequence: CASSPGVGGTGNTIYF.

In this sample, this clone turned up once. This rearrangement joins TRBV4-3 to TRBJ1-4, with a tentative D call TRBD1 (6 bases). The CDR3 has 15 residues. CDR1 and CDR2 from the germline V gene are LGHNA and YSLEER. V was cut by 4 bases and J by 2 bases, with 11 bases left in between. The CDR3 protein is CASSPGQFTNEKLFF. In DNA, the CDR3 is TGCGCCAGCAGCCCAGGACAGTTTACTAATGAAAAACTGTTTTTT.

This CDR3 is CASRSSGTGAYEQYF. As DNA, the CDR3 is TGTGCCAGCAGGAGTTCCGGGACAGGGGCCTACGAGCAGTACTTC. The chain uses TRBV6-5 and TRBJ2-7; 10 bases are shared with TRBD1. Trimming took 6 bases from V and 2 from J; bases not matched to a gene: 7. The CDR3 spans 15 residues. Germline V CDR1 and CDR2: MNHEY, SVGAGI.

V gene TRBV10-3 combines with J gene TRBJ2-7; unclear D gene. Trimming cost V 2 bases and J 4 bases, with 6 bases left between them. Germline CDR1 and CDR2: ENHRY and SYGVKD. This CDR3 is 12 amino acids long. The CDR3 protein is CAISETAYEQYF. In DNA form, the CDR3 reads TGTGCCATCAGTGAGACAGCGTACGAGCAGTACTTC.

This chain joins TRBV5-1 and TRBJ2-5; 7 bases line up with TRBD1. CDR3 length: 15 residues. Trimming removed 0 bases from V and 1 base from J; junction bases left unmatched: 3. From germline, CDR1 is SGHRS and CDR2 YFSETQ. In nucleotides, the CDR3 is TGCGCCAGCAGCTTGGCCGGGGACAGCCAAGAGACCCAGTACTTC. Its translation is CASSLAGDSQETQYF.

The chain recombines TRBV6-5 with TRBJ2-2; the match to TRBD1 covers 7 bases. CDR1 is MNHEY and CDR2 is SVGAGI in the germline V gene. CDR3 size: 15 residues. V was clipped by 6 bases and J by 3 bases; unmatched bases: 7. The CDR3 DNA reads TGTGCCAGCAGGGGACAGTTGGGACACACCGGGGAGCTGTTTTTT. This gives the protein CASRGQLGHTGELFF.

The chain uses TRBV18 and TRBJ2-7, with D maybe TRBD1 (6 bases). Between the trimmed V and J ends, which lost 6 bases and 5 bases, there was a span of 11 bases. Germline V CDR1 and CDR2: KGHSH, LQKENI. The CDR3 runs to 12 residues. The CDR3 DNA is TGTGCCAGCTCGGAGAACAGGGACGAGCAGTACTTC. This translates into CASSENRDEQYF.

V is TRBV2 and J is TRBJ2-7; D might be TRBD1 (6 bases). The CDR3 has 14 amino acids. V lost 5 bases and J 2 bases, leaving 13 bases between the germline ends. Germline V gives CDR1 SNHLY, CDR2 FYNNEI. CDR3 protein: CASSKQGVTYEQYF. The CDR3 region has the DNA TGTGCCAGCAGTAAACAGGGCGTCACCTACGAGCAGTACTTC.

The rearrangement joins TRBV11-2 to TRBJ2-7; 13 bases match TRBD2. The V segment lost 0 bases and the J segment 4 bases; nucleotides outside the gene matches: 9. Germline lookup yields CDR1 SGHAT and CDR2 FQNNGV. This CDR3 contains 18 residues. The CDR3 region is CASSLEIPGLAGSYEQYF. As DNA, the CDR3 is TGTGCCAGCAGCTTAGAGATCCCGGGACTAGCGGGATCGTACGAGCAGTACTTC.

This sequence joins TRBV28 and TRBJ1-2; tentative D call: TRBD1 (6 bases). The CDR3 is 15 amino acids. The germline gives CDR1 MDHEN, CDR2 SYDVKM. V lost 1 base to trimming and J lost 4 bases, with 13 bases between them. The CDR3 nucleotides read TGTGCCAGCAGTTTATCCCCAGGGGAGGTCTATGGCTACACCTTC. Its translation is CASSLSPGEVYGYTF.

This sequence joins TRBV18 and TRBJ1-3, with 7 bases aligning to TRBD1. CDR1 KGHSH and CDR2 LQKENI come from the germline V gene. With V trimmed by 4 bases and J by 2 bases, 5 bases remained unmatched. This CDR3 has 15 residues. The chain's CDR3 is CASSLTGNPGNTIYF. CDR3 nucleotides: TGTGCCAGCTCACTGACAGGGAACCCTGGAAACACCATATATTTT.

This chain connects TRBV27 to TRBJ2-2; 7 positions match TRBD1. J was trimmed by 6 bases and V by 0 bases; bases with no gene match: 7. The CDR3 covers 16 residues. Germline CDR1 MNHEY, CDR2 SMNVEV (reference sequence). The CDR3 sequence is CASSLSQQGMAGELFF. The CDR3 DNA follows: TGTGCCAGCAGTTTATCGCAACAGGGGATGGCCGGGGAGCTGTTTTTT.

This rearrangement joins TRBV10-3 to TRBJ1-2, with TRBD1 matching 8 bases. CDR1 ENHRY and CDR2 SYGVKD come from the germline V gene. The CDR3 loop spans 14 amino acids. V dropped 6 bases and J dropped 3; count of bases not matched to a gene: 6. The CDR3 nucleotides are TGTGCCATCAGGGACAGGGAAGGGGACTATGGCTACACCTTC. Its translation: CAIRDREGDYGYTF.

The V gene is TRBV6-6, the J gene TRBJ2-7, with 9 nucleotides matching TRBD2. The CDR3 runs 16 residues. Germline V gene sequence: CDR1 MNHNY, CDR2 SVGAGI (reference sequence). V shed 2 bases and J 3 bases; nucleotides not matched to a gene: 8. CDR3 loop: CASSYRVVAGDYEQYF. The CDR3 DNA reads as TGTGCCAGCAGTTACAGGGTGGTAGCGGGAGACTACGAGCAGTACTTC.

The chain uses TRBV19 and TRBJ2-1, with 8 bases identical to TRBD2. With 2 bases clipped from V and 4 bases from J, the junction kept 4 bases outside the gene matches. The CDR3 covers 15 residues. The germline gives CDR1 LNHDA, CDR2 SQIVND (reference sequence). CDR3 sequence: CASSIRGLGYNEQFF. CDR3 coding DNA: TGTGCCAGTAGTATAAGGGGACTAGGTTACAATGAGCAGTTCTTC.

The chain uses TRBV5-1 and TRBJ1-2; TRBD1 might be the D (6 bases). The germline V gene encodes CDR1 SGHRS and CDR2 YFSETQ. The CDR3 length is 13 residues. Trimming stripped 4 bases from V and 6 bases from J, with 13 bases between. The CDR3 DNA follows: TGCGCCAGCAGCAAGGACAGAGCCAATGGCTACACCTTC. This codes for CASSKDRANGYTF.

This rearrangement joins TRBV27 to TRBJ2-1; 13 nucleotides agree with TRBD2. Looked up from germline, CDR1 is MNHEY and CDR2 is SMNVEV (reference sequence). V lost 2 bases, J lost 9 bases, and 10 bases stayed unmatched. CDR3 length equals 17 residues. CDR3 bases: TGTGCCAGCAGTTTACGGCGGGAGAGACTAGCGGGAGGTGAGCAGTTCTTC. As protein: CASSLRRERLAGGEQFF.

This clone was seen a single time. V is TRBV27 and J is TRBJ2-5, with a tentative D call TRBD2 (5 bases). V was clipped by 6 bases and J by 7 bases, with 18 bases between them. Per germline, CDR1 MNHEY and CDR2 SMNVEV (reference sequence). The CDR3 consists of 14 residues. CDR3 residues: CASRSQSGYGTQYF. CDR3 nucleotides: TGTGCCAGCAGGTCACAGTCGGGGTACGGGACCCAGTACTTC.

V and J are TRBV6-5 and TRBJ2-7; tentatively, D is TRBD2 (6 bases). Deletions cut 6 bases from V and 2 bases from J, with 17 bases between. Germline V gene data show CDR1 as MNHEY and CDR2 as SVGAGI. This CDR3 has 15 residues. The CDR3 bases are TGTGCCAGCAGACGTGGGACTCCGGAGCCCTACGAGCAGTACTTC. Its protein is CASRRGTPEPYEQYF.

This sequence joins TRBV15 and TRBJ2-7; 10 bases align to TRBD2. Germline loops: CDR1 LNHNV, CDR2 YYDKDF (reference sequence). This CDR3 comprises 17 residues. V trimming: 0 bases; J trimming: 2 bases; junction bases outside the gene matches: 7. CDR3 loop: CATSRDPSGSLPYEQYF. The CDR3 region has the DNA TGTGCCACCAGCAGAGATCCTAGCGGGAGTTTGCCCTACGAGCAGTACTTC.

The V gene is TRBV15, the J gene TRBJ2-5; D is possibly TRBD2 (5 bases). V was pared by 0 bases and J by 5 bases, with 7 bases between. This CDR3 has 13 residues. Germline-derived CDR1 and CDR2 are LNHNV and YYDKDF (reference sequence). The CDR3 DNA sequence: TGTGCCACCAGCAGAGACCAGCGGGAGACCCAGTACTTC. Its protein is CATSRDQRETQYF. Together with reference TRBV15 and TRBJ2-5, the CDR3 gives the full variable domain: DAMVIQNPRYQVTQFGKPVTLSCSQTLNHNVMYWYQQKSSQAPKLLFHYYDKDFNNEADTPDNFQSRRPNTSFCFLDIRSPGLGDTAMYLCATSRDQRETQYFGPGTRLLVL.

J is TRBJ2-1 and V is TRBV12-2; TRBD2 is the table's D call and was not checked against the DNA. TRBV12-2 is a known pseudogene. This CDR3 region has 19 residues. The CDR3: CASRSFYVRPSGPYNEQFF. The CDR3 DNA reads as TGTGCAAGTCGCTCGTTCTACGTACGTCCTAGCGGCCCCTACAATGAGCAGTTCTTC.

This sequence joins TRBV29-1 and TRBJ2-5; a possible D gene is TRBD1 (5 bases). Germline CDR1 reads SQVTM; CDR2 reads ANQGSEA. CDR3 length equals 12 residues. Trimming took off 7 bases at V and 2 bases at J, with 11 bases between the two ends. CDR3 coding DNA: TGCAGCGCTGTGGGGCAGCAAGAGACCCAGTACTTC. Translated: CSAVGQQETQYF.

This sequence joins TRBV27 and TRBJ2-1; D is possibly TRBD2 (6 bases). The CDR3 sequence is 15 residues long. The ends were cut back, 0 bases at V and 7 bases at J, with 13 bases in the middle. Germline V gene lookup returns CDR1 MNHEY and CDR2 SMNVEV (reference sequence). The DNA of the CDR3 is TGTGCCAGCAGTTTATCGGGACTCTCGGCGAATGAGCAGTTCTTC. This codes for CASSLSGLSANEQFF.

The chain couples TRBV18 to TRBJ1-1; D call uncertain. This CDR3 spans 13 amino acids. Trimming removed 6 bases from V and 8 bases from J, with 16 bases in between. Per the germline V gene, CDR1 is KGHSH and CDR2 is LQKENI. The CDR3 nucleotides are TGTGCCAGCTCTCGCCTCATGGTGGGGGAAGCTTTCTTT. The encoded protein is CASSRLMVGEAFF.

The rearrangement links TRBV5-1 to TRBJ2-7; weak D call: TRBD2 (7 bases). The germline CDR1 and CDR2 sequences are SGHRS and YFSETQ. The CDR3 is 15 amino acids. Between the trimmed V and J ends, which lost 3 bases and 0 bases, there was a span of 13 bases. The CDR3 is CASSSQGGGSYEQYF. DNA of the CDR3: TGCGCCAGCAGCTCCCAGGGAGGGGGCTCCTACGAGCAGTACTTC.